These 25 T cell receptor beta chains share one sample of origin, sequenced in a study of shared clonotypes between healthy human individuals. This table comes from immunoSEQ multiplex PCR, and its TCRdb copy is limited to in-frame clones, with some not included. The table has 1.5 million to 2.5 million clones, over 85% seen once; the top ten hold approximately 1%. The naive CD8 subset, CD45RO-negative cells positively selected for CCR7, excluded terminally differentiated effector memory CD45RA+ cells. The sequenced sample was naive CD8+ T cells sorted from blood. These TCRs come from a man between 18 and 35 years old in good health.

This chain links TRBV5-6 with TRBJ2-2; no clear D gene. Trimming left V 2 bases short and J 0 bases short, with 5 bases between. Germline values: CDR1 SGHDT, CDR2 YYEEEE. The CDR3 extends over 14 amino acids. The DNA for the CDR3 is TGTGCCAGCAGCTTCGGACCGAACACCGGGGAGCTGTTTTTT. It translates to CASSFGPNTGELFF.

This sequence joins TRBV4-1 and TRBJ1-2; D not certain. The germline V gene has CDR1 MGHRA and CDR2 YSYEKL. CDR3 length: 15 amino acids. V was shortened by 0 bases and J by 4 bases, with 12 bases between the two germline ends. This CDR3 is CASSQDRQTSYGYTF. The CDR3 DNA reads as TGCGCCAGCAGCCAAGATAGGCAGACCTCCTATGGCTACACCTTC.

The chain carries TRBV5-6 and TRBJ2-2, with D perhaps TRBD1 or TRBD2 (5 bases each). CDR1 SGHDT and CDR2 YYEEEE come from the germline V gene. V was cut by 3 bases and J by 0 bases, with 6 bases left in between. This CDR3 has 14 residues. The CDR3 DNA reads as TGTGCCAGCAGCTCGGGGCCGAACACCGGGGAGCTGTTTTTT. Its protein product is CASSSGPNTGELFF.

The rearrangement joins TRBV9 to TRBJ2-7; D unclear. The CDR3 runs to 14 residues. V gave up 0 bases and J gave up 3 bases, with 10 bases separating them. Per germline, CDR1 SGDLS and CDR2 YYNGEE. CDR3 sequence reads: CASSVAPDRYEQYF. The CDR3 coding sequence is TGTGCCAGCAGCGTAGCTCCCGACCGCTACGAGCAGTACTTC.

This sequence joins TRBV6-5 and TRBJ2-7; TRBD2 matches 9 bases. The CDR3 covers 14 residues. V lost 5 bases, J lost 2 bases, and 4 bases stayed unmatched. CDR1 and CDR2 (germline): MNHEY, SVGAGI. The CDR3 bases are TGTGCCAGCAGTGGACTAGCGCCTACCTACGAGCAGTACTTC. Encoded protein: CASSGLAPTYEQYF.

V gene TRBV19 combines with J gene TRBJ1-1; 10 bases are a match to TRBD1. Germline assignment: CDR1 LNHDA and CDR2 SQIVND (reference sequence). The CDR3 covers 16 residues. The V segment lost 3 bases and the J segment 4 bases; nucleotides outside the gene matches: 8. The CDR3 nucleotides read TGTGCCAGTAGTATTCTTTATTGGACAGGGGGCACTGAAGCTTTCTTT. This codes for CASSILYWTGGTEAFF.

This chain joins TRBV19 and TRBJ2-7; weak D call: TRBD2 (7 bases). The CDR3 contains 17 residues. Germline CDR1 and CDR2: LNHDA and SQIVND (reference sequence). Deletions cut 3 bases from V and 2 bases from J, with 20 bases between. In DNA, the CDR3 is TGTGCCAGTAGTATGTCGGCGGGGGCAGGGCCCCCCTACGAGCAGTACTTC. It translates to CASSMSAGAGPPYEQYF.

On this clone itself: Other DNA variants within this sample encode the same CDR3. This chain uses TRBV7-9 with TRBJ2-5, with D possibly matching TRBD2 (6 bases). Trimming pared 5 bases from V and 1 base from J, leaving 11 bases between. The CDR3 covers 14 residues. CDR1 is SEHNR, CDR2 FQNEAQ, per germline (reference sequence). The DNA for the CDR3 is TGTGCCAGCAGCCCGCCGACTAGCCAAGAGACCCAGTACTTC. This encodes CASSPPTSQETQYF.

Here the CDR3 DNA reads TGTGCCAGCAGCTTCCGGGACTCCTACCAAGAGACCCAGTACTTC. It encodes CASSFRDSYQETQYF. The chain is built from TRBV7-9 and TRBJ2-5; possible D gene TRBD2, 6 bases. The V end was cut by 3 bases, the J end by 0 bases, with 11 bases between. Germline V gene data show CDR1 as SEHNR and CDR2 as FQNEAQ (reference sequence). The CDR3 contains 15 residues.

This chain links TRBV2 with TRBJ1-2, with D hard to call. The CDR3 runs 11 residues. The germline V gene encodes CDR1 SNHLY and CDR2 FYNNEI. Trimming stripped 9 bases from V and 5 bases from J, with 10 bases between. CDR3 region: CARRDEYGYTF. CDR3 bases: TGTGCCAGGAGGGATGAATATGGCTACACCTTC.

The chain uses TRBV9 and TRBJ1-4; tentative D call: TRBD1 (5 bases). The germline V and J ends were trimmed by 4 bases and 6 bases, with 13 bases remaining between them. The CDR3 length is 14 residues. Germline CDR1 SGDLS, CDR2 YYNGEE. The CDR3 coding sequence is TGTGCCAGCAGCAAACAAGTGGGGGATGAAAAACTGTTTTTT. This codes for CASSKQVGDEKLFF.

In DNA, the CDR3 is TGCGCCAGCAGCCAAGTGAACGGGGACTCCTACGAGCAGTACTTC. Encoded protein: CASSQVNGDSYEQYF. The rearrangement uses TRBV4-3 and TRBJ2-7; a weak D match, TRBD2 (5 bases). The CDR3 totals 15 residues. Germline CDR1 reads LGHNA; CDR2 reads YSLEER. The ends were cut back, 1 base at V and 0 bases at J, with 10 bases in the middle.

This chain links TRBV19 with TRBJ1-2, with TRBD1 matching over 10 bases. The trim removed 5 bases at V and 8 bases at J, leaving 11 bases unmatched. From germline, CDR1 is LNHDA and CDR2 SQIVND (reference sequence). The CDR3 loop spans 15 amino acids. CDR3 DNA: TGTGCCAGTAGTGTGGGGACAGGGGATGTCTACGGCTACACCTTC. Protein: CASSVGTGDVYGYTF.

There are a few counts of this clone. The genes are TRBV23-1 and TRBJ1-5; D gene uncertain. TRBV23-1 is placed among ORFs of uncertain function. The length of the CDR3 is 12 residues. The V end lost 7 bases, the J end lost 4 bases, and 8 bases lay between the germline ends. In DNA form, the CDR3 reads TGCGCCAGCACCCAACCGAATCAGCCCCAGCATTTT. Encoded protein: CASTQPNQPQHF.

The chain couples TRBV6-1 to TRBJ1-2; D gene unclear. This CDR3 region has 19 residues. V dropped 2 bases and J dropped 1 base, with 23 bases sitting between them. Germline CDR1 is MNHNS and CDR2 is SASEGT. The CDR3 loop is CASSEIVLVFGDSNYGYTF. CDR3 DNA: TGTGCCAGCAGTGAAATAGTTCTGGTCTTCGGGGATAGTAACTATGGCTACACCTTC.

On this clone: This same CDR3 is encoded by further DNA sequences in the sample. The chain is built from TRBV5-6 and TRBJ1-1; D unresolved. The length of the CDR3 is 12 residues. CDR1 SGHDT and CDR2 YYEEEE come from the germline V gene. Trimming left V 0 bases short and J 0 bases short, with 0 bases between. The CDR3 nucleotides read TGTGCCAGCAGCTTGGTGAACACTGAAGCTTTCTTT. Translating gives CASSLVNTEAFF.

The V and J genes are TRBV19 and TRBJ1-1; D unclear. The ends were cut back, 8 bases at V and 0 bases at J, with 13 bases in the middle. CDR3 length: 14 amino acids. CDR1 and CDR2 from the germline V gene are LNHDA and SQIVND (reference sequence). CDR3 sequence (DNA): TGTGCCAGTCAATCGGAGGTGATGAACACTGAAGCTTTCTTT. Protein sequence: CASQSEVMNTEAFF.

The chain combines TRBV5-8 with TRBJ2-1; 7 bases are shared with TRBD1. V was clipped by 5 bases and J by 5 bases; unmatched bases: 13. Germline CDR1 is SGHTS and CDR2 is YDEGEE. The CDR3 runs to 16 residues. The CDR3, as DNA: TGTGCCAGCAGTCCCCGAGGGGGACAGTGGCACAATGAGCAGTTCTTC. It translates to CASSPRGGQWHNEQFF.

Regarding this clone: The sample carries other DNA sequences with the same CDR3. The genes are TRBV5-1 and TRBJ1-6; D gene ambiguous. With 0 bases removed from V and 9 bases from J, the gap between germline ends came to 4 bases. Per germline, CDR1 SGHRS and CDR2 YFSETQ. CDR3 length: 12 residues. CDR3 nucleotide sequence: TGCGCCAGCAGCTTGGACGGTTCACCCCTCCACTTT. This translates into CASSLDGSPLHF.

The CDR3 nucleotides are TGCAGCGTCTCTTCGGGGGGTAATAACTATGGCTACACCTTC. It is translated as CSVSSGGNNYGYTF. The chain couples TRBV29-1 to TRBJ1-2; perhaps TRBD1 as D (5 bases). The CDR3 contains 14 residues. V was clipped by 6 bases and J by 1 base, with 15 bases between them. Per germline, CDR1 SQVTM and CDR2 ANQGSEA.

The gene calls are TRBV10-3 and TRBJ2-1; D unclear. This CDR3 is built from 15 residues. Trimming took 4 bases from V and 4 from J, leaving 14 bases between them. Germline CDR1 reads ENHRY; CDR2 reads SYGVKD. The chain's CDR3 is CAISVQRSLYNEQFF. The CDR3 DNA follows: TGTGCCATCAGTGTTCAGCGAAGCCTTTACAATGAGCAGTTCTTC.

This clone showed up just a few times. This chain uses TRBV5-4 with TRBJ1-1; weak D call: TRBD1 (5 bases). CDR1 SGHNT and CDR2 YYREEE come from the germline V gene (reference sequence). V was cut by 0 bases and J by 4 bases, with 10 bases left in between. The CDR3 spans 14 residues. This chain's CDR3 is CASSLAGGGTEAFF. The DNA of the CDR3 is TGTGCCAGCAGCTTGGCTGGGGGAGGCACTGAAGCTTTCTTT.

CDR3 protein: CASSLRYGADTQYF. The CDR3 DNA follows: TGTGCCAGCAGCCTTAGGTATGGCGCAGATACGCAGTATTTT. V is TRBV7-9 and J is TRBJ2-3, with D unresolved. CDR3 length equals 14 residues. Trimming pared 5 bases from V and 4 bases from J, leaving 13 bases between. Looked up from germline, CDR1 is SEHNR and CDR2 is FQNEAQ (reference sequence).

J is TRBJ2-3 and V is TRBV9, with 9 nucleotides matching TRBD1. The CDR3 has 17 amino acids. Germline loops: CDR1 SGDLS, CDR2 YYNGEE. V shed 0 bases and J 2 bases; nucleotides not matched to a gene: 7. CDR3 bases: TGTGCCAGCAGCGTAGGGACAGGGGCGATACTCACAGATACGCAGTATTTT. Its translation: CASSVGTGAILTDTQYF.

This clone was counted between two and nine times. The chain combines TRBV7-2 with TRBJ2-7; 7 bases map to TRBD2. CDR1 and CDR2 (germline): SGHTA, FQGNSA. This CDR3 is 14 amino acids long. Trimming cost V 4 bases and J 1 base; bases outside gene matches: 4. The CDR3 here is CASSSSGDSYEQYF. CDR3 bases: TGTGCCAGCAGCTCTAGCGGAGATTCCTACGAGCAGTACTTC. The whole variable domain, remainder taken from reference TRBV7-2 and TRBJ2-7, is GAGVSQSPSNKVTEKGKDVELRCDPISGHTALYWYRQSLGQGLEFLIYFQGNSAPDKSGLPSDRFSAERTGGSVSTLTIQRTQQEDSAVYLCASSSSGDSYEQYFGPGTRLTVT.